This TCR beta chain is from a study of T cell changes during pregnancy in multiple sclerosis. Germline V gene lookup returns CDR1 SGHAT and CDR2 FQNNGV. The CDR3 is 15 amino acids. V gave up 3 bases and J gave up 10 bases, with 19 bases separating them. This clone was recorded once. The repertoire was sequenced with immunoSEQ multiplex PCR; TCRdb's copy has only in-frame clones and lacks some. The sample lists 95,000 to 100,000 clones; about 91% were seen once. V usage is TRBV11-2 and J usage is TRBJ2-1; D may be TRBD2 (6 bases). The receptor's source is a female donor with multiple sclerosis, enrolled in a pregnancy study. This specimen was peripheral blood, taken in the second trimester of pregnancy. The CDR3 region has the DNA TGTGCCAGCAGCTTGTTCTCCGGAGGGCCAGGGGAGCAGTTCTTC. Translating gives CASSLFSGGPGEQFF.